This T cell receptor beta chain was captured by sequencing in a study of CD8 T cells in ankylosing spondylitis. The study's findings and limits: Among TCR beta sequences, a motif of fewer than 10 highly homologous variants appeared characteristic of ankylosing spondylitis blood. Those disease-linked clones were CD8+; they were also relatively rare in peripheral blood.

CDR1 is SGHDT and CDR2 is YYEEEE in the germline V gene. The CDR3 sequence is 14 residues long. Trimming took 0 bases from V and 8 from J; bases not matched to a gene: 5. Library preparation for TCR beta used quantitative 5'-RACE with molecular barcodes. TCRdb passed the 5' RACE reads through MiXCR, listing each CDR3 protein once. Here the sample spans some 800,000 distinct CDR3 sequences, 12% being singletons. This clonotype was detected a few times. No antigen is known for it. This TCR derives from a male donor with ankylosing spondylitis. Sequenced: blood, either unsorted or a sorted T cell fraction (not recorded which). This chain connects TRBV5-6 to TRBJ1-2; 9 nucleotides align to TRBD1. CDR3 protein: CASSLVQGAGGYTF. CDR3 nucleotides: TGTGCCAGCAGCTTGGTACAGGGGGCTGGGGGCTACACCTTC.